This T cell receptor beta chain was captured in a study of shared clonotypes between healthy human individuals. Concerning this clone: The antigen remains undetermined.

The CDR3 is 17 amino acids. Germline loops: CDR1 SGHNT, CDR2 YYREEE (reference sequence). With 0 bases removed from V and 7 bases from J, the gap between germline ends came to 22 bases. General study findings and limits: A small donor pool kept down the genetic and exposure-history diversity that was represented.

Terminally differentiated effector memory CD45RA+ cells were excluded by CCR7 positive selection of CD45RO-negative cells. This table comes from immunoSEQ multiplex PCR, and its TCRdb copy is limited to in-frame clones, with some not included. The data show approximately 650,000 clones, about 95% seen once. Sequenced: naive CD8+ T cells sorted from blood. The chain joins TRBV5-4 to TRBJ1-1; D remains ambiguous. The clonotype was recovered from a woman aged 25 to 45 in good health. CDR3 residues: CASSLDRRNLDVVEAFF. The CDR3 DNA reads as TGTGCCAGCAGCTTGGATCGCAGAAATCTGGATGTGGTTGAAGCTTTCTTT.